The 29 T cell receptor beta chains below come from one sample, sequenced in a study of Graves' ophthalmopathy and Graves' hyperthyroidism. Beta-chain TCR CDR3 regions were amplified from RNA transcripts. The workflow started with a first-round RT-PCR run with HTBI primers and then moved on to a second-round multiplex PCR. One entry per CDR3 protein, called by TCRdb with MiXCR from the multiplex PCR reads. The sample lists almost 750,000 distinct CDR3 sequences; 40% were seen once. Sequenced material: peripheral blood. These receptors came from an adult man with Graves' ophthalmopathy.

The J gene is TRBJ1-1, the V gene TRBV7-9; TRBD1 might be the D (5 bases). Trimming removed 3 bases at V and 4 bases at J, with 21 bases between. This CDR3 contains 17 residues. Germline V gene data show CDR1 as SEHNR and CDR2 as FQNEAQ (reference sequence). CDR3 bases: TGTGCCAGCAGCTTGGGGGTCGGGCGGGGGGTGGGCACTGAAGCTTTCTTT. Translating gives CASSLGVGRGVGTEAFF.

This chain joins TRBV7-2 and TRBJ2-7, with TRBD2 matching 10 bases. This CDR3 is 17 amino acids long. The ends lost 5 bases at V and 2 bases at J; junction bases unmatched: 12. Looked up from germline, CDR1 is SGHTA and CDR2 is FQGNSA. The CDR3 spells CASSQEWRTSGPYEQYF. DNA of the CDR3: TGTGCCAGCAGCCAAGAATGGCGGACTAGCGGTCCCTACGAGCAGTACTTC.

V gene TRBV11-2 combines with J gene TRBJ2-7; 9 positions match TRBD1. CDR3 size: 16 residues. Germline V CDR1 and CDR2: SGHAT, FQNNGV. Unmatched junction bases numbered 14, after V lost 6 bases and J lost 5 bases. CDR3 loop: CASRGYRDRDAHEQYF. The CDR3 DNA reads as TGTGCCAGCAGGGGTTACCGGGACAGGGATGCCCACGAGCAGTACTTC.

This chain joins TRBV10-3 and TRBJ1-1; TRBD1 matches 11 bases. CDR1 ENHRY and CDR2 SYGVKD come from the germline V gene. The ends lost 10 bases at V and 7 bases at J; junction bases unmatched: 17. The CDR3 contains 16 residues. The CDR3 is CASSQTGTGGVIEAFF. The CDR3 DNA follows: TGTGCCAGCAGCCAGACCGGGACAGGGGGTGTTATTGAAGCTTTCTTT.

The CDR3 loop reads CASSLGVRDEQYF. The CDR3, as DNA: TGTGCCAGCAGCTTAGGGGTTCGCGACGAGCAGTACTTC. The chain joins TRBV7-9 to TRBJ2-7, with unresolved D. Germline CDR1 is SEHNR and CDR2 is FQNEAQ (reference sequence). V shed 1 base and J shed 5 bases, with 9 bases lying between them. This CDR3 region has 13 residues.

The chain joins TRBV7-9 to TRBJ2-7, with a possible D match to TRBD1 (5 bases). This CDR3 spans 15 amino acids. V dropped 5 bases and J dropped 3 bases, with 17 bases sitting between them. Germline assignment: CDR1 SEHNR and CDR2 FQNEAQ (reference sequence). The CDR3 sequence: CASSVGMAGFYEQYF. CDR3 sequence (DNA): TGTGCCAGCAGCGTAGGGATGGCAGGGTTCTACGAGCAGTACTTC.

In its sample, this clonotype was seen many times. CDR3 amino acids: CSVETFQNGYTF. CDR3 coding DNA: TGCAGCGTTGAGACTTTCCAAAATGGCTACACCTTC. The gene calls are TRBV29-1 and TRBJ1-2; D gene uncertain. This CDR3 contains 12 residues. Deletions cut 3 bases from V and 6 bases from J, with 11 bases between. Germline-derived CDR1 and CDR2 are SQVTM and ANQGSEA.

The gene calls are TRBV29-1 and TRBJ1-4, with a possible D match to TRBD1 (5 bases). The CDR3 covers 13 residues. CDR1 and CDR2 from the germline V gene are SQVTM and ANQGSEA. Trimming shortened V by 3 bases and J by 7 bases, and 12 bases separated the two germline ends. The CDR3 DNA follows: TGCAGCGTTGACGGGGGGAACCGTGAAAAACTGTTTTTT. Amino acid sequence: CSVDGGNREKLFF.

The sample holds many counts of this clonotype. J is TRBJ1-5 and V is TRBV2; 8 bases are a match to TRBD1. The CDR3 sequence is 14 residues long. The V and J ends lost 7 bases and 0 bases, in that order; junction bases with no gene match: 2. CDR1 and CDR2 (germline): SNHLY, FYNNEI. CDR3 DNA sequence: TGTGCCAGCAAGGGACAGGTTAGCAATCAGCCCCAGCATTTT. Protein product: CASKGQVSNQPQHF.

The chain links TRBV9 to TRBJ2-7; tentatively, D is TRBD1 or TRBD2 (5 bases each). Germline CDR1 reads SGDLS; CDR2 reads YYNGEE. The germline V and J ends were trimmed by 4 bases and 6 bases, with 17 bases remaining between them. The CDR3 has 14 residues. CDR3 residues: CASSQGLGRIEQYF. CDR3 nucleotides: TGTGCCAGCAGCCAAGGACTGGGACGGATCGAGCAGTACTTC.

About this clonotype itself: A read error may explain this, as a much larger clone is one base away. The chain couples TRBV29-1 to TRBJ2-5; D ambiguous. V gave up 4 bases and J gave up 4 bases, with 10 bases separating them. The CDR3 loop spans 12 amino acids. CDR1 and CDR2 (germline): SQVTM, ANQGSEA. CDR3 sequence (DNA): TGCAGCGTTGTGACCAATAGAGAGACCCAGTACTTC. Protein product: CSVVTNRETQYF.

The CDR3 DNA follows: TGCAGTCCTGGACCGGAGGATGAGCAGTACTTC. This codes for CSPGPEDEQYF. This chain joins TRBV29-1 and TRBJ2-7; weak D call: TRBD2 (5 bases). This CDR3 contains 11 residues. Germline CDR1 is SQVTM and CDR2 is ANQGSEA.

This chain connects TRBV25-1 to TRBJ1-3; a possible D gene is TRBD1 (5 bases). CDR1 is MGHDK and CDR2 is SYGVNS in the germline V gene. This CDR3 is built from 13 residues. V dropped 0 bases and J dropped 7 bases, with 7 bases sitting between them. CDR3 region: CASSEYEGNTIYF. CDR3 coding DNA: TGTGCCAGCAGTGAATATGAGGGGAACACCATATATTTT.

The count of this clonotype is one. This chain links TRBV5-6 with TRBJ2-5, with D perhaps TRBD1 or TRBD2 (6 bases each). The CDR3 totals 15 residues. Germline V gene lookup returns CDR1 SGHDT and CDR2 YYEEEE. Trimming shortened V by 4 bases and J by 5 bases, and 18 bases separated the two germline ends. The CDR3 here is CASSPKGGLPETQYF. In DNA, the CDR3 is TGTGCCAGCAGCCCAAAGGGGGGCCTGCCGGAGACCCAGTACTTC.

This clonotype was detected ten times or more. The chain combines TRBV25-1 with TRBJ2-2; possibly TRBD1 for D (6 bases). CDR1 and CDR2 (germline): MGHDK, SYGVNS. V was pared by 3 bases and J by 3 bases, with 8 bases between. This CDR3 is built from 14 residues. The CDR3 coding sequence is TGTGCCAGCAGTGATGCAGGGGACACCGGGGAGCTGTTTTTT. Translated: CASSDAGDTGELFF.

This clonotype was counted many times. The chain couples TRBV29-1 to TRBJ2-7; either TRBD1 or TRBD2 may supply D (6 bases each). Germline CDR1 and CDR2: SQVTM and ANQGSEA. V lost 3 bases, J lost 5 bases, and 17 bases lay in between. This CDR3 contains 14 residues. The CDR3 DNA reads as TGCAGCGTTGATGGGGGGCGAACGCTGAACGAGCAGTACTTC. Translating gives CSVDGGRTLNEQYF.

This clonotype was counted a few times. This chain links TRBV9 with TRBJ1-6, with a weak D call TRBD1 (5 bases). CDR1 is SGDLS and CDR2 is YYNGEE in the germline V gene. V was cut by 5 bases and J by 8 bases, with 14 bases left in between. This CDR3 is built from 14 residues. CDR3 sequence reads: CASSFGRAHSPLHF. CDR3 nucleotide sequence: TGTGCCAGCAGTTTCGGCAGGGCGCATTCACCCCTCCACTTT.

This clonotype occurred many times. The chain uses TRBV29-1 and TRBJ2-7; D is unresolved. V shed 4 bases and J shed 0 bases, with 10 bases lying between them. CDR1 is SQVTM, CDR2 ANQGSEA, per germline. The CDR3 is 13 residues long. In DNA, the CDR3 is TGCAGCGTTGCGGGTGGCAGCTCCTACGAGCAGTACTTC. Translation: CSVAGGSSYEQYF.

The chain carries TRBV25-1 and TRBJ2-2, with 11 bases identical to TRBD2. Germline CDR1 reads MGHDK; CDR2 reads SYGVNS. This CDR3 has 19 amino acids. The J segment lost 5 bases and the V segment lost 5 bases, leaving 16 bases of the junction unmatched. The CDR3 sequence is CASSYLLAGEFMLTGELFF. The CDR3 region has the DNA TGTGCCAGCAGTTACTTACTAGCGGGAGAATTTATGCTTACCGGGGAGCTGTTTTTT.

The chain combines TRBV29-1 with TRBJ1-2, with D unresolved. This CDR3 has 12 amino acids. Trimming took off 7 bases at V and 7 bases at J, with 16 bases between the two ends. Germline V lookup: CDR1 SQVTM, CDR2 ANQGSEA. The CDR3 DNA sequence: TGCAGCGCGACGAGTCGGGAGGGTGGCTACACCTTC. Translated: CSATSREGGYTF.

This clonotype was seen a single time. The chain carries TRBV14 and TRBJ1-5; maybe TRBD1 (5 bases). V gave up 4 bases and J gave up 7 bases, with 8 bases separating them. The length of the CDR3 is 12 residues. The germline V gene has CDR1 SGHDN and CDR2 FVKESK. The chain's CDR3 is CASSRPGQPQHF. The DNA of the CDR3 is TGTGCCAGCAGCCGCCCAGGGCAGCCCCAGCATTTT.

J is TRBJ2-5 and V is TRBV29-1; 7 bases are a match to TRBD1. The CDR3 covers 15 residues. Germline V CDR1 and CDR2: SQVTM, ANQGSEA. J was trimmed by 4 bases and V by 1 base; bases with no gene match: 9. The CDR3 DNA follows: TGCAGCGTTGAAGGAGGCCGAGGGGGCGCAGAGACCCAGTACTTC. This encodes CSVEGGRGGAETQYF.

The chain links TRBV20-1 to TRBJ1-1; no reliable D call. Germline CDR1 and CDR2: DFQATT and SNEGSKA (reference sequence). The CDR3 contains 11 residues. The CDR3: CGSSSRQVAFF. The CDR3 bases are TGCGGGTCTTCCAGCCGGCAAGTGGCTTTCTTT.

This clonotype was observed at least ten times. This rearrangement joins TRBV10-2 to TRBJ1-2; 8 bases are a match to TRBD1. V dropped 4 bases and J dropped 6; count of bases not matched to a gene: 7. The CDR3 runs to 14 residues. Germline V gene sequence: CDR1 WSHSY, CDR2 SAAADI. CDR3 region: CASSGAGGENGYTF. The CDR3 nucleotides read TGCGCCAGCAGTGGCGCAGGGGGCGAAAATGGCTACACCTTC.

The chain is built from TRBV9 and TRBJ1-6, with D unclear. The V and J ends lost 4 bases and 10 bases respectively, with 9 bases between them. Germline-derived CDR1 and CDR2 are SGDLS and YYNGEE. The length of the CDR3 is 12 residues. CDR3 nucleotide sequence: TGTGCCAGCAGCCAAGTTAGCTCACCCCTCCACTTT. Its translation: CASSQVSSPLHF.

For this clonotype: Possible read error: a much larger clone is one base away. The chain carries TRBV6-6 and TRBJ1-2; tentatively, D is TRBD1 (5 bases). This CDR3 spans 13 amino acids. Per germline, CDR1 MNHNY and CDR2 SVGAGI (reference sequence). The V gene lost 4 bases and the J gene lost 8 bases, with 14 bases spanning the gap. The CDR3 spells CASSLAGFRGYTF. CDR3 nucleotides: TGTGCCAGCAGTTTGGCAGGGTTTCGGGGCTACACCTTC.

The J gene is TRBJ1-4, the V gene TRBV12-3 or TRBV12-4, with unresolved D. V lost 5 bases to trimming and J lost 11 bases, with 21 bases between them. The CDR3 runs 15 residues. CDR3 DNA sequence: TGTGCCAGCAGTCCCCGGTTCGATGGATTTGACAAACTGTTTTTT. It codes for CASSPRFDGFDKLFF.

This clonotype appeared a single time. The chain employs TRBV7-9 and TRBJ2-2; D may be TRBD1 (5 bases). The CDR3 is made up of 15 amino acids. Germline values: CDR1 SEHNR, CDR2 FQNEAQ (reference sequence). Between the trimmed V and J ends, which lost 5 bases and 4 bases, there was a span of 14 bases. Written as DNA, the CDR3 is TGTGCCAGCAGCCAAGTTCCAGGGTTCACCGGGGAGCTGTTTTTT. Its protein is CASSQVPGFTGELFF. The variable domain in full, with the rest retrieved from reference TRBV7-9 and TRBJ2-2, is DTGVSQNPRHKITKRGQNVTFRCDPISEHNRLYWYRQTLGQGPEFLTYFQNEAQLEKSRLLSDRFSAERPKGSFSTLEIQRTEQGDSAMYLCASSQVPGFTGELFFGEGSRLTVL.

This clonotype was recorded only once. The chain combines TRBV10-3 with TRBJ2-2; D possibly corresponds to TRBD2 (6 bases). V lost 0 bases and J lost 7, with 9 bases in between. The CDR3 spans 14 residues. CDR1 and CDR2 from the germline V gene are ENHRY and SYGVKD. This chain's CDR3 is CAISESQEGGELFF. The DNA of the CDR3 is TGTGCCATCAGTGAGTCCCAGGAGGGCGGGGAGCTGTTTTTT.